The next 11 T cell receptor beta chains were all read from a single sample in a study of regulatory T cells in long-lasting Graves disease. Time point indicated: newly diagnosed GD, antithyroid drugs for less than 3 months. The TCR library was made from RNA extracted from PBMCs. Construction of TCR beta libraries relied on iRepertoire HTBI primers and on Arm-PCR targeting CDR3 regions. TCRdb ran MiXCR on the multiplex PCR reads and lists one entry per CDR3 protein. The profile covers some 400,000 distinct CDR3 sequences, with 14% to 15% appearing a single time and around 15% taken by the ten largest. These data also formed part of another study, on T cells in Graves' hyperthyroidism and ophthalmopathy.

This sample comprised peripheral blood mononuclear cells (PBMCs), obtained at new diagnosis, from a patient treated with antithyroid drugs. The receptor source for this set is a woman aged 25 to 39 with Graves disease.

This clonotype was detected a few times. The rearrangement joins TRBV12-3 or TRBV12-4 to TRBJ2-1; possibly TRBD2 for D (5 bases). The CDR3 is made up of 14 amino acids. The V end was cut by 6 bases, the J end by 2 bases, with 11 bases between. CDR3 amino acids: CASRKTTPYNEQFF. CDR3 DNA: TGTGCCAGCAGGAAGACTACCCCCTACAATGAGCAGTTCTTC.

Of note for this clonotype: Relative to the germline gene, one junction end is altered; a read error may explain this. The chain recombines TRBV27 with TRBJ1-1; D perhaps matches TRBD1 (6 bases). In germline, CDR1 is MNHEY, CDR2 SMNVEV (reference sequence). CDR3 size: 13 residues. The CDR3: CASSLRGNAEAFF. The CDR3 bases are TGTGCCAGCAGTTTAAGGGGGAACGCTGAAGCTTTCTTT.

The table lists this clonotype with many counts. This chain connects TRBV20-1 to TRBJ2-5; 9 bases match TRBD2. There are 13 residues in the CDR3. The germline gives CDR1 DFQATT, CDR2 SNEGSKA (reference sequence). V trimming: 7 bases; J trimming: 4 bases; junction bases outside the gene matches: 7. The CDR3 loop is CSGKSSGIETQYF. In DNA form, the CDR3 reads TGCAGTGGGAAGTCTAGCGGGATAGAGACCCAGTACTTC.

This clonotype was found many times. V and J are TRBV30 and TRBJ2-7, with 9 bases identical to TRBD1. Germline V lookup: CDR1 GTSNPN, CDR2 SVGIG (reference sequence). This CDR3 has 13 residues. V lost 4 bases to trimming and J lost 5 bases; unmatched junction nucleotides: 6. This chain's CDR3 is CAWTGTGWHEQYF. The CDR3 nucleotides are TGTGCCTGGACCGGGACAGGGTGGCACGAGCAGTACTTC.

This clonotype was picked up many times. In DNA form, the CDR3 reads TGCAGTGCTAGAGGGGCGAGACCCTACGAGCAGTACTTC. Amino acid sequence: CSARGARPYEQYF. The rearrangement uses TRBV20-1 and TRBJ2-7; D gene ambiguous. Germline V gene sequence: CDR1 DFQATT, CDR2 SNEGSKA (reference sequence). The CDR3 loop spans 13 amino acids. Trimming shortened V by 1 base and J by 2 bases, and 9 bases separated the two germline ends.

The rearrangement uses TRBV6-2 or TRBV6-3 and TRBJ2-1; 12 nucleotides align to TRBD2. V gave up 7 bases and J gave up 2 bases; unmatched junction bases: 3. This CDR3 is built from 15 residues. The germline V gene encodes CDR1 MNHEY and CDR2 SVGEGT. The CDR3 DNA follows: TGTGCCAGCATATGGACTAGCGGGGCCTACAATGAGCAGTTCTTC. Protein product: CASIWTSGAYNEQFF.

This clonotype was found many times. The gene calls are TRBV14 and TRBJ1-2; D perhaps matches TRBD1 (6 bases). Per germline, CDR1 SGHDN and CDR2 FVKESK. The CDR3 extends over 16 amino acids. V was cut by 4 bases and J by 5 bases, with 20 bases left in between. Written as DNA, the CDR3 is TGTGCCAGCAGCCGAAAAGCAGGGGTTCTGATGTATGGCTACACCTTC. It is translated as CASSRKAGVLMYGYTF.

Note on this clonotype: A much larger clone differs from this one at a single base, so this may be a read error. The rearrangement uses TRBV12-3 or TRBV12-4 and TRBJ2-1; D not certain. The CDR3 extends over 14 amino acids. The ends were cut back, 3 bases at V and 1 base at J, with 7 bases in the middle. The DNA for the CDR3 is TGTGCCAGCAGTTTGGAATATTCCTACAATGAGCAGTTCTTC. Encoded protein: CASSLEYSYNEQFF.

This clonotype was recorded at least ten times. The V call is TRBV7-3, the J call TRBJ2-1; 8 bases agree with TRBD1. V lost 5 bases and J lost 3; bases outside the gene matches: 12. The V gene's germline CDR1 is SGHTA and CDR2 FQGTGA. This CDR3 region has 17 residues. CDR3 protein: CASSPRTGTSLYNEQFF. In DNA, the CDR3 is TGTGCCAGCAGCCCAAGGACAGGGACGTCCCTCTACAATGAGCAGTTCTTC.

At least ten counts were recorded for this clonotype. CDR3 residues: CSVEGGGKSDTQYF. The CDR3 DNA follows: TGCAGCGTTGAAGGGGGCGGGAAGTCAGATACGCAGTATTTT. The V gene is TRBV29-1, the J gene TRBJ2-3, with a possible D match to TRBD2 (6 bases). The germline CDR1 and CDR2 sequences are SQVTM and ANQGSEA. There are 14 residues in the CDR3. Trimming pared 1 base from V and 4 bases from J, leaving 12 bases between.

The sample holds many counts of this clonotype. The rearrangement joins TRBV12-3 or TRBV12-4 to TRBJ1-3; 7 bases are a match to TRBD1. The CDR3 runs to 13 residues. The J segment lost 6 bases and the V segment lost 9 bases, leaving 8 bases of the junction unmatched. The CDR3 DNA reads TGTGCCAGTAGTGACAGGGTTGAAAACACCATATATTTT. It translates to CASSDRVENTIYF.